A single sample is the source of the 5 T cell receptor beta chains below, sequenced in a study of blood T cell repertoires in COVID-19. Libraries were prepared by immunoSEQ multiplex PCR; TCRdb keeps only in-frame clonotypes and omits some of them. This sample has about 100,000 clones, with roughly 90% found just once. Sequenced material: peripheral blood. These receptors were collected from a man aged 40-50 years with active or convalescent COVID-19.

This chain uses TRBV27 with TRBJ2-6; D is uncertain. V was pared by 7 bases and J by 1 base, with 20 bases between. CDR3 size: 18 residues. Per the germline V gene, CDR1 is MNHEY and CDR2 is SMNVEV (reference sequence). CDR3 region: CASTSPGAALSGANVLTF. DNA for the CDR3: TGTGCCAGCACCTCACCTGGTGCAGCGCTATCTGGGGCCAACGTCCTGACTTTC.

The rearrangement uses TRBV9 and TRBJ2-7, with a weak D call TRBD1 (6 bases). Germline V lookup: CDR1 SGDLS, CDR2 YYNGEE. The CDR3 totals 16 residues. Trimming removed 3 bases from V and 0 bases from J, with 16 bases in between. Here the CDR3 reads CASSAYKGQLSYEQYF. The CDR3 bases are TGTGCCAGCAGCGCCTACAAAGGACAGCTCTCCTACGAGCAGTACTTC.

This chain links TRBV3-1 (or the pseudogene TRBV3-2) with TRBJ2-1, with 8 bases identical to TRBD2. Trimming cost V 0 bases and J 7 bases; bases outside gene matches: 2. The CDR3 length is 14 residues. The V gene's germline CDR1 is LGHDT and CDR2 YNNKEL (reference sequence). The CDR3 here is CASSQEGGGNEQFF. The CDR3 bases are TGTGCCAGCAGCCAAGAAGGCGGGGGGAATGAGCAGTTCTTC.

In its sample, this clone was seen a few times. The genes are TRBV5-1 and TRBJ2-3; no clear D gene. The CDR3 sequence is 16 residues long. V was cut by 0 bases and J by 3 bases, with 14 bases left in between. Germline V gene sequence: CDR1 SGHRS, CDR2 YFSETQ. CDR3 residues: CASSLGIAARTDTQYF. The CDR3, as DNA: TGCGCCAGCAGCTTGGGGATCGCAGCTAGAACAGATACGCAGTATTTT.

The gene calls are TRBV7-2 and TRBJ2-7; 9 nucleotides line up with TRBD2. Germline V gene data show CDR1 as SGHTA and CDR2 as FQGNSA. Germline trimming cut 5 bases from V and 2 bases from J; bases unmatched to any gene: 7. This CDR3 contains 15 residues. The CDR3 loop is CASSATSGAPYEQYF. The CDR3 DNA sequence: TGTGCCAGCAGCGCGACTAGCGGAGCACCCTACGAGCAGTACTTC. Full variable domain (outside the CDR3, taken from reference TRBV7-2 and TRBJ2-7): GAGVSQSPSNKVTEKGKDVELRCDPISGHTALYWYRQSLGQGLEFLIYFQGNSAPDKSGLPSDRFSAERTGGSVSTLTIQRTQQEDSAVYLCASSATSGAPYEQYFGPGTRLTVT.